Below, one T cell receptor (beta chain) is given with its context. What it binds is not known. This record belongs to a study of Ad26.COV2.S vaccination and SARS-CoV-2 variants. There are 15 residues in the CDR3. CDR1 and CDR2 (germline): MNHNS, SASEGT. V lost 1 base, J lost 6 bases, and 13 bases lay in between. Study-level results: Measurement of non-spike TCR breadth gave similar results in vaccine and placebo recipients. Analyses of TCR breadth and depth may have underestimated total T cell responses. Vaccine recipients showed a spike-specific TCR breadth that was higher than in placebo recipients.

The table came from immunoSEQ multiplex PCR; TCRdb's copy has only in-frame clones and leaves some out. This sample has about 350,000 clones, with 92% found just once. This chain connects TRBV6-1 to TRBJ1-5, with a weak D call TRBD1 (5 bases). Sample: peripheral blood, taken after recovery from COVID-19. The origin of this receptor is a human donor who had recovered from COVID-19. This chain's CDR3 is CASSEVAGRGQPQHF. The CDR3 DNA is TGTGCCAGCAGTGAAGTGGCAGGGCGCGGTCAGCCCCAGCATTTT.